These T cell receptor beta chains were read from a single sample in a study of cytomegalovirus exposure and HLA in healthy donors. TCRdb keeps only in-frame clones here, not all; method: immunoSEQ multiplex PCR. The sample includes about 160,000 clones, roughly 90% seen only once; the top ten take 10% to 13%. The sequencing input was PBMCs. Receptors were obtained from a woman between 18 and 29 years old in good health and CMV-seropositive. Both conserved end residues are part of each CDR3. A D gene is named only where the DNA matches it firmly. A row's size may be missing; if present it is once, few, many or a size class.

d_gene: -
j_gene: TRBJ2-3
v_gene: TRBV4-2
abundance: -
CDR3nt: TGTGCCAGCAGATACACCGGGAGTGAAGATACGCAGTATTTT
CDR3aa: CASRYTGSEDTQYF

d_gene: TRBD2
j_gene: TRBJ2-7
v_gene: TRBV5-1
abundance: -
CDR3nt: TGCGCCACCGTAGCGGGAGATCATAACGAGCAGTACTTC
CDR3aa: CATVAGDHNEQYF

d_gene: -
j_gene: TRBJ2-2
v_gene: TRBV11-2
abundance: -
CDR3nt: TGTGCCAGCAGCCCATTCAGGGATAACACCGGGGAGCTGTTTTTT
CDR3aa: CASSPFRDNTGELFF

d_gene: -
j_gene: TRBJ2-1
v_gene: TRBV5-6
abundance: -
CDR3nt: TGTGCCAGCAGCTTCTTCCAGGGGACAAATGAGCAGTTCTTC
CDR3aa: CASSFFQGTNEQFF

d_gene: -
j_gene: TRBJ2-7
v_gene: TRBV18
abundance: -
CDR3nt: TGTGCCAGCTCACCAGGACTCGCTGACTACGAGCAGTACTTC
CDR3aa: CASSPGLADYEQYF

d_gene: -
j_gene: TRBJ2-5
v_gene: TRBV5-6
abundance: once
CDR3nt: TGTGCCAGCAGCTTGGCCCTCAGGAAAGAGACCCAGTACTTC
CDR3aa: CASSLALRKETQYF

d_gene: -
j_gene: TRBJ1-4
v_gene: TRBV5-4
abundance: once
CDR3nt: TGTGCCAGCAGCTCGACAGGTATCAATGAAAAACTGTTTTTT
CDR3aa: CASSSTGINEKLFF

d_gene: -
j_gene: TRBJ1-3
v_gene: TRBV30
abundance: -
CDR3nt: TGTGCCTGGAGTGTGACAGGTTTCTCTGGAAACACCATATATTTT
CDR3aa: CAWSVTGFSGNTIYF

d_gene: TRBD2
j_gene: TRBJ2-3
v_gene: TRBV4-1
abundance: once
CDR3nt: TGCGCCAGCAGCCAAGCTCTGGCACGGGCTAGCGGGAGCCAAGATACGCAGTATTTT
CDR3aa: CASSQALARASGSQDTQYF

d_gene: TRBD2
j_gene: TRBJ2-5
v_gene: TRBV5-6
abundance: -
CDR3nt: TGTGCCAGCAGCTCCGGCGGGGGAAGCCCAGAGACCCAGTACTTC
CDR3aa: CASSSGGGSPETQYF

d_gene: TRBD2
j_gene: TRBJ2-2
v_gene: TRBV5-6
abundance: -
CDR3nt: TGTGCCAGCACCCCGGGACTAGCAACCACCGGGGAGCTGTTTTTT
CDR3aa: CASTPGLATTGELFF

d_gene: -
j_gene: TRBJ2-1
v_gene: TRBV4-1
abundance: -
CDR3nt: TGCGCCAGCAGCCAAGCTCCAGGAAGGTACAATGAGCAGTTCTTC
CDR3aa: CASSQAPGRYNEQFF

d_gene: TRBD1
j_gene: TRBJ1-5
v_gene: TRBV27
abundance: -
CDR3nt: TGTGCCAGCAGTTTATTAACAGGGGAGCAGCCCCAGCATTTT
CDR3aa: CASSLLTGEQPQHF

d_gene: TRBD1
j_gene: TRBJ2-7
v_gene: TRBV7-6
abundance: -
CDR3nt: TGTGCCACTGCCTGGGACAGGGACCGCTCCTACGAGCAGTACTTC
CDR3aa: CATAWDRDRSYEQYF

d_gene: TRBD1
j_gene: TRBJ1-1
v_gene: TRBV6-6
abundance: -
CDR3nt: TGTGCCAGTATTATCACAGGGGGCACTGAAGCTTTCTTT
CDR3aa: CASIITGGTEAFF

d_gene: TRBD2
j_gene: TRBJ2-7
v_gene: TRBV30
abundance: -
CDR3nt: TGTGCCGGTATTCGGACTAGCGGCTACGAGCAGTACTTC
CDR3aa: CAGIRTSGYEQYF

d_gene: -
j_gene: TRBJ2-2
v_gene: TRBV5-6
abundance: -
CDR3nt: TGTGCCAGCAGCTGGCGGGTGCGCACCGGGGAGCTGTTTTTT
CDR3aa: CASSWRVRTGELFF

d_gene: -
j_gene: TRBJ1-3
v_gene: TRBV10-3
abundance: -
CDR3nt: TGTGCCATCAGTGAAATGGCGGGCGCCGGGGGAAACACCATATATTTT
CDR3aa: CAISEMAGAGGNTIYF

d_gene: -
j_gene: TRBJ1-2
v_gene: TRBV28
abundance: -
CDR3nt: TGTGCCAGCAGTGAGTCCGGAGGGTCCCCGGGCGGCTACACCTTC
CDR3aa: CASSESGGSPGGYTF

d_gene: TRBD2
j_gene: TRBJ2-7
v_gene: TRBV18
abundance: few
CDR3nt: TGTGCCAGCTCACCGCGGGAGGGCTCCTACGAGCAGTACTTC
CDR3aa: CASSPREGSYEQYF

d_gene: -
j_gene: TRBJ1-1
v_gene: TRBV18
abundance: -
CDR3nt: TGTGCCAGCGCGGGGTCCGTGAACACTGAAGCTTTCTTT
CDR3aa: CASAGSVNTEAFF

d_gene: TRBD1
j_gene: TRBJ1-2
v_gene: TRBV10-3
abundance: once
CDR3nt: TGTGCCATCAGTCACCCGGGACAGGGGGCGATGGGCTACACCTTC
CDR3aa: CAISHPGQGAMGYTF

d_gene: TRBD2
j_gene: TRBJ2-3
v_gene: TRBV6-5
abundance: -
CDR3nt: TGTGCCAGCAGTTACTCGGGGGGGGTTTTAACAGATACGCAGTATTTT
CDR3aa: CASSYSGGVLTDTQYF